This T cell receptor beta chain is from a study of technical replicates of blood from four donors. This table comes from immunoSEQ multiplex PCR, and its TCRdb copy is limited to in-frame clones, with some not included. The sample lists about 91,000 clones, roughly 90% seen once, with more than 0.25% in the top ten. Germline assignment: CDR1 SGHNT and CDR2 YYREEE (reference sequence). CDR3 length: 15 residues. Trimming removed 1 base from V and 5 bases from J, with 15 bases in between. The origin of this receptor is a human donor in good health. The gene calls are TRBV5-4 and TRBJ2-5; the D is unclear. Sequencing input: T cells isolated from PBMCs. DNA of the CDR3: TGTGCCAGCAGCTTGAGTCAGTACAAAATGGAGACCCAGTACTTC. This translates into CASSLSQYKMETQYF.